This T cell receptor beta chain was documented in a study of T cells expressing NK-cell markers. Libraries used 5'RACE template switching adding universal primer site and UMIs. From the 5' RACE reads, TCRdb lists one entry per CDR3 protein and no DNA. The clone table shows roughly 390,000 distinct CDR3 sequences, with the ten largest holding about 10%. The CDR3 spans 13 residues. From germline, CDR1 is SGHRS and CDR2 YFSETQ. Input material: blood T cells: a sorted CD56 or NKG2C T cell subset, CD4+ or CD8+ T cells, or bulk PBMC T cells (not recorded which). This TCR was sampled from a woman between 50 and 59 years old in good health. The chain joins TRBV5-1 to TRBJ2-1; TCRdb names TRBD2, which stays unverified in the absence of DNA. The CDR3 loop is CASSGTSENEQFF.